The 14 T cell receptor beta chains given below trace back to one sample, sequenced in a study of blood T cell repertoires in COVID-19. Sequencing used immunoSEQ multiplex PCR; TCRdb keeps in-frame clones, though not all of them. Among about 210,000 clones listed, around 90% were seen once. The sequenced sample was PBMCs or T cells enriched from blood (not recorded which). Receptor source: a man between 18 and 35 years old with acute COVID-19.

Only one count was recorded for this clone. The J gene is TRBJ2-1, the V gene TRBV5-6, with 15 bases that match TRBD2. The germline V gene encodes CDR1 SGHDT and CDR2 YYEEEE. With V trimmed by 1 base and J by 7 bases, 6 bases remained unmatched. This CDR3 contains 17 residues. CDR3: CASSLTGTSGRRNEQFF. As DNA, the CDR3 is TGTGCCAGCAGCTTGACAGGGACTAGCGGGAGGAGGAATGAGCAGTTCTTC.

This clone was counted a single time. V gene TRBV5-8 combines with J gene TRBJ1-2, with D possibly TRBD1 on 6 matching bases. Germline lookup yields CDR1 SGHTS and CDR2 YDEGEE. The CDR3 covers 15 residues. V shed 4 bases and J shed 4 bases, with 17 bases lying between them. The chain's CDR3 is CASSKTQGHVYGYTF. The CDR3 DNA follows: TGTGCCAGCAGCAAGACCCAGGGGCACGTCTATGGCTACACCTTC.

This clone was found once. The chain carries TRBV2 and TRBJ1-5; D call uncertain. V lost 2 bases and J lost 4, with 15 bases in between. This CDR3 has 16 residues. Germline CDR1 is SNHLY and CDR2 is FYNNEI. Here the CDR3 DNA reads TGTGCCAGCAGTGAAAGAGGCTCGGGGTGGAATCAGCCCCAGCATTTT. Protein: CASSERGSGWNQPQHF.

The chain uses TRBV5-6 and TRBJ1-2, with unresolved D. Trimming took 2 bases from V and 2 from J, leaving 13 bases between them. The V gene's germline CDR1 is SGHDT and CDR2 YYEEEE. CDR3 length: 15 amino acids. Here the CDR3 reads CASSLLQQANYGYTF. For the CDR3, the DNA is TGTGCCAGCAGCTTATTGCAGCAGGCGAACTATGGCTACACCTTC.

The rearrangement joins TRBV25-1 to TRBJ2-5; tentative D call: TRBD2 (5 bases). The germline V gene encodes CDR1 MGHDK and CDR2 SYGVNS. This CDR3 spans 14 amino acids. The ends were cut back, 2 bases at V and 5 bases at J, with 12 bases in the middle. The CDR3 protein is CASSEEGTVETQYF. The CDR3 DNA follows: TGTGCCAGCAGTGAAGAGGGCACGGTCGAGACCCAGTACTTC.

This clone was observed once. The genes are TRBV7-8 and TRBJ2-7; TRBD2 matches at 7 bases. Germline CDR1 reads SGHVS; CDR2 reads FQNEAQ. J lost 1 base, V lost 7 bases, and 7 bases had no gene match. The CDR3 contains 14 residues. The DNA of the CDR3 is TGTGCCAGCATCCCCATGGGAGGGTCCTACGAGCAGTACTTC. Translation gives CASIPMGGSYEQYF.

The chain combines TRBV6-4 with TRBJ2-3; 7 bases map to TRBD2. There are 16 residues in the CDR3. CDR1 is MRHNA and CDR2 is SNTAGT in the germline V gene. V gave up 2 bases and J gave up 3 bases; unmatched junction bases: 8. In nucleotides, the CDR3 is TGTGCCAGCAGTGACGGTCTGGCGGGAGCAACAGATACGCAGTATTTT. Translating gives CASSDGLAGATDTQYF.

The rearrangement joins TRBV30 to TRBJ2-7, with 8 bases fitting TRBD1. Germline lookup yields CDR1 GTSNPN and CDR2 SVGIG (reference sequence). The junction had 4 bases not matched to a gene; V was cut back by 1 base and J by 2 bases. This CDR3 comprises 14 residues. The CDR3 loop is CAWSAPGGPYEQYF. The CDR3 coding sequence is TGTGCCTGGAGTGCCCCAGGGGGCCCCTACGAGCAGTACTTC.

The chain combines TRBV12-5 with TRBJ1-5; TRBD1 aligns across 8 bases. Germline CDR1 reads LGHNT; CDR2 reads FRNRAP. With 5 bases clipped from V and 7 bases from J, the junction kept 7 bases outside the gene matches. This CDR3 region has 14 residues. CDR3 loop: CASGPGGAGQPQHF. The CDR3 DNA follows: TGTGCTAGTGGTCCAGGGGGCGCGGGGCAGCCCCAGCATTTT.

The rearrangement joins TRBV6-5 to TRBJ2-6, with 7 nucleotides matching TRBD2. V shed 6 bases, J shed 1 base, and the junction held 0 bases outside the gene matches. The CDR3 covers 14 residues. CDR1 and CDR2 from the germline V gene are MNHEY and SVGAGI. The DNA of the CDR3 is TGTGCCAGCAGGGGAGGGTCTGGGGCCAACGTCCTGACTTTC. It is translated as CASRGGSGANVLTF.

The chain recombines TRBV7-2 with TRBJ1-2; perhaps TRBD1 as D (6 bases). The CDR3 loop spans 15 amino acids. From germline, CDR1 is SGHTA and CDR2 FQGNSA. The germline V and J ends were trimmed by 2 bases and 6 bases, with 16 bases remaining between them. CDR3 sequence: CASSLIPGANNGYTF. In DNA form, the CDR3 reads TGTGCCAGCAGCTTAATCCCAGGGGCAAATAATGGCTACACCTTC.

Written as DNA, the CDR3 is TGTGCCACAAAAAACCACTATGAGGGGGGGTTAAAAACCGGGGAGCTGTTTTTT. Amino acids: CATKNHYEGGLKTGELFF. The rearrangement joins TRBV19 to TRBJ2-2, with D tentatively TRBD2 (7 bases). CDR3 length: 18 amino acids. The V end lost 10 bases, the J end lost 5 bases, and 29 bases lay between the germline ends. The germline gives CDR1 LNHDA, CDR2 SQIVND (reference sequence).

This chain joins TRBV6-4 and TRBJ2-3; 8 bases are shared with TRBD1. CDR3 length: 14 residues. The V segment lost 5 bases and the J segment 2 bases; nucleotides outside the gene matches: 3. CDR1 is MRHNA and CDR2 is SNTAGT in the germline V gene. CDR3 in DNA: TGTGCCAGCAGTCCGGGACAGGACACAGATACGCAGTATTTT. Protein product: CASSPGQDTDTQYF.

This clone turned up a few times. The gene calls are TRBV27 and TRBJ2-2; maybe TRBD2 (5 bases). CDR3 length equals 15 residues. V lost 7 bases and J 0 bases, leaving 12 bases between the germline ends. Germline CDR1 MNHEY, CDR2 SMNVEV (reference sequence). CDR3: CASKVAPTNTGELFF. Here the CDR3 DNA reads TGTGCCAGCAAGGTAGCGCCTACGAACACCGGGGAGCTGTTTTTT.